The rows below give T cell receptor beta chains drawn from one sample of a study of OX40 agonist ivuxolimab in advanced cancers. This table comes from immunoSEQ multiplex PCR, and its TCRdb copy is limited to in-frame clones, with some not included. Seen here are approximately 82,000 clones, less than 85% observed once, and the top ten hold approximately 0.79%. The sequences come from CD4+ or CD8+ T cells sorted from blood, collected in a trial of the OX40 agonist ivuxolimab. The origin of the receptors is an adult with an advanced solid tumor such as melanoma, head and neck, liver or kidney cancer. The CDR3 runs from the conserved cysteine through the conserved F or W. D genes are given only for firm matches. Clone size is given for some rows only: seen once, a few or many times, or a class if the clone is expanded.

.	few	TRBJ1-4	TRBV7-2	TGTGCCAGCAGCTTGTTTACTAATGAAAAACTGTTTTTT	CASSLFTNEKLFF
TRBD1	.	TRBJ1-6	TRBV11-2	TGTGCCAGCAGCCCGGGACAGTATAATTCACCCCTCCACTTT	CASSPGQYNSPLHF
.	few	TRBJ2-7	TRBV6-5	TGTGCCAGCAGTTATGAAGGGACTGCGACCTACGAGCAGTACTTC	CASSYEGTATYEQYF
.	.	TRBJ2-1	TRBV5-5	TGTGCCAGCAGCTTGGGCAGCTCCTACAATGAGCAGTTCTTC	CASSLGSSYNEQFF
.	.	TRBJ2-2	TRBV7-9	TGTGCCAGCAGCAAGCTAGTTACGAACACCGGGGAGCTGTTTTTT	CASSKLVTNTGELFF
.	.	TRBJ1-4	TRBV7-2	TGTGCCAGCAGCTTAGAGGGGCGTACAACTAATGAAAAACTGTTTTTT	CASSLEGRTTNEKLFF
.	.	TRBJ1-4	TRBV7-8	TGTGCCAGCAGCTTAGGCGGGTGGGGACACTTAAAAGCAACTAATGAAAAACTGTTTTTT	CASSLGGWGHLKATNEKLFF
.	.	TRBJ1-6	TRBV28	TGTGCCAGCAGTCCCTTGGGACAACCCGCCTCACCCCTCCACTTT	CASSPLGQPASPLHF
TRBD1	.	TRBJ2-1	TRBV6-5	TGTGCCAGCAGTTACTCGGGACAGTCCTACAATGAGCAGTTCTTC	CASSYSGQSYNEQFF
TRBD1	.	TRBJ2-3	TRBV5-1	TGCGCCAGCAGCTTGGGGGCAGGGGGCGCAGATACGCAGTATTTT	CASSLGAGGADTQYF
.	.	TRBJ2-7	TRBV5-1	TGCGCCAGCAGCTTGGGGCAGGGTGGCGAGCAGTACTTC	CASSLGQGGEQYF
.	.	TRBJ1-1	TRBV7-3	TGTGCCAGCAGCTTAACTGGAGTTGTGGGCGCTGAAGCTTTCTTT	CASSLTGVVGAEAFF
TRBD2	.	TRBJ2-7	TRBV5-1	TGCGCCAGCAGCTTTATGAGCGGGGGTACCTACGAGCAGTACTTC	CASSFMSGGTYEQYF
.	.	TRBJ2-3	TRBV18	TGTGCCAGCTCACCTTACAGAGATACGCAGTATTTT	CASSPYRDTQYF
TRBD1	.	TRBJ1-3	TRBV5-5	TGTGCCAGCAGCTTGGAGAGGGGGCGCGGAAACACCATATATTTT	CASSLERGRGNTIYF
.	.	TRBJ2-7	TRBV19	TGTGCCAGTAGTAAGAAGGTGGGGGACCATTACGAGCAGTACTTC	CASSKKVGDHYEQYF
.	.	TRBJ1-2	TRBV6-5	TGTGCCAGCAGCTCTAACACTTATGGCTACACCTTC	CASSSNTYGYTF
.	.	TRBJ2-2	TRBV7-8	TGTGCCAGCAGCTTTGTCAGATCCAACACCGGGGAGCTGTTTTTT	CASSFVRSNTGELFF
.	.	TRBJ1-4	TRBV5-1	TGCGCCAGCAGTCCCTCCCCAGGGCCGGAGGAAAAACTGTTTTTT	CASSPSPGPEEKLFF
TRBD2	.	TRBJ2-5	TRBV4-3	TGCGCCAGCAGCCAAGACGGGGCAGCGGGGAAAGAGACCCAGTACTTC	CASSQDGAAGKETQYF
TRBD1	.	TRBJ1-2	TRBV19	TGTGCCAGTAGTCGGGGGGACAGATTCTATGGCTACACCTTC	CASSRGDRFYGYTF
TRBD1	once	TRBJ2-6	TRBV5-8	TGTGCCAGCAGCTTGGCTACAGGGGCCTCTGGGGCCAACGTCCTGACTTTC	CASSLATGASGANVLTF
.	.	TRBJ2-5	TRBV6-5	TGTGCCAGCAGTTACGGGGGGGAGACCCAGTACTTC	CASSYGGETQYF
.	.	TRBJ2-3	TRBV7-9	TGTGCCAGCAGCTTAGTGCTGAGCCACACAGATACGCAGTATTTT	CASSLVLSHTDTQYF
TRBD2	.	TRBJ2-1	TRBV5-1	TGCGCCAGCAGCAAAGAATGGACTAGCGGTTACAATGAGCAGTTCTTC	CASSKEWTSGYNEQFF
TRBD1	.	TRBJ1-1	TRBV11-2	TGTGCCAGCAGCTCCCAGGGGGCGAACACTGAAGCTTTCTTT	CASSSQGANTEAFF
.	.	TRBJ2-7	TRBV6-5	TGTGCCAGCAGTTGGCAACAAGGGGGGGAGTACGAGCAGTACTTC	CASSWQQGGEYEQYF
.	.	TRBJ1-3	TRBV6-5	TGTGCCAGCAGTTCAGGGCACTCTGGAAACACCATATATTTT	CASSSGHSGNTIYF
.	.	TRBJ2-7	TRBV7-6	TGTGCCAGCAGCTTAAACCTGGGAACCGCCTACGAGCAGTACTTC	CASSLNLGTAYEQYF
TRBD1	.	TRBJ1-5	TRBV10-3	TGTGCCATCAGGAGGTGGGACAGCGGACTTTATAGCAATCAGCCCCAGCATTTT	CAIRRWDSGLYSNQPQHF
TRBD2	.	TRBJ2-1	TRBV9	TGTGCCAGCAGCGGGACTAGCGGGGGCTCGGGGAATGAGCAGTTCTTC	CASSGTSGGSGNEQFF
.	.	TRBJ2-5	TRBV2	TGTGCCCTCAGGGGCGCGGCGGAGACCCAGTACTTC	CALRGAAETQYF
.	.	TRBJ1-1	TRBV6-1	TGTGCCAGCAGCCCGAGGGGAATTAACACTGAAGCTTTCTTT	CASSPRGINTEAFF
.	few	TRBJ2-1	TRBV12-5	TGTGCTAGTGGTTGGGGGACTCCTACCGGTGATGAGCAGTTCTTC	CASGWGTPTGDEQFF
.	.	TRBJ1-2	TRBV10-2	TGCGCCAGCAGTCAGGACAGCTCTAACTATGGCTACACCTTC	CASSQDSSNYGYTF
.	.	TRBJ2-7	TRBV4-3	TGCGCCAGCAGCCAAGGGAAAGGAGCGAAGCAGTACTTC	CASSQGKGAKQYF
.	.	TRBJ2-7	TRBV2	TGTGCCAGCAGTCGGGGCCCCGAGCAGTACTTC	CASSRGPEQYF
.	.	TRBJ1-2	TRBV4-3	TGCGCCAGCAGCCAAGGGGAGGGACGGAGGTACTATGGCTACACCTTC	CASSQGEGRRYYGYTF
.	.	TRBJ1-1	TRBV6-5	TGTGCCAGCCGGGGGGCCGCAGGGTCGGACACTGAAGCTTTCTTT	CASRGAAGSDTEAFF
TRBD1	.	TRBJ2-1	TRBV29-1	TGCAGCGTTACCCGGGACAGATTGTCAGAGCAGTTCTTC	CSVTRDRLSEQFF
TRBD2	many	TRBJ2-2	TRBV18	TGTGCCAGCTCACCACCGGGACTAGCTGAGGCCGGGGAGCTGTTTTTT	CASSPPGLAEAGELFF
TRBD1	.	TRBJ2-3	TRBV2	TGTGCCAGCTTAAGTTGGGACAGGGCCACAGATACGCAGTATTTT	CASLSWDRATDTQYF
TRBD1	.	TRBJ2-5	TRBV7-3	TGTGCCAGCAGCTTAACGGGACAGGGGGCAGGGGAGACCCAGTACTTC	CASSLTGQGAGETQYF
.	.	TRBJ1-6	TRBV25-1	TGTGCCAGCAGTGACGTAGGACAGCATAATTCACCCCTCCACTTT	CASSDVGQHNSPLHF
TRBD1	.	TRBJ1-4	TRBV4-3	TGCGCCAGCAGCCTCACCCAGGACAGGGGTGAAAAACTGTTTTTT	CASSLTQDRGEKLFF
.	.	TRBJ1-1	TRBV5-1	TGCGCCAGCAGCTTGGGGGCGGGGGCGACTGAAGCTTTCTTT	CASSLGAGATEAFF
TRBD1	few	TRBJ2-7	TRBV7-2	TGTGCCAGCAGCACCGGGACAGGGAGGTTGAACTTC	CASSTGTGRLNF
TRBD1	.	TRBJ1-2	TRBV27	TGTGCCAGCAGTACAGGGGGGCTTGGCTACACCTTC	CASSTGGLGYTF
.	few	TRBJ1-1	TRBV7-2	TGTGCCAGCAGCTTAGCAATCATGAACACTGAAGCTTTCTTT	CASSLAIMNTEAFF
TRBD1	few	TRBJ2-2	TRBV4-1	TGCGCCAGCAGCCCCCTCGTCAGGACAGGGGATTCGAACACCGGGGAGCTGTTTTTT	CASSPLVRTGDSNTGELFF
.	.	TRBJ1-4	TRBV4-2	TGTGCCAGCAGCCAGATGGGTCCCGATAATGAAAAACTGTTTTTT	CASSQMGPDNEKLFF
.	.	TRBJ2-5	TRBV5-1	TGCGCCAGCAGCTTGGACCGAGATGGAGAGACCCAGTACTTC	CASSLDRDGETQYF
.	.	TRBJ2-3	TRBV9	TGTGCCAGCAGCGTCTTGCTAGATACGCAGTATTTT	CASSVLLDTQYF
TRBD2	.	TRBJ2-3	TRBV18	TGTGCCAGCTCACCGGGACTAGCGATTTTCACGCAGTATTTT	CASSPGLAIFTQYF
TRBD1	.	TRBJ2-7	TRBV7-2	TGTGCCAGCAGCCCGACCAAGGGACAGGGCTACGAGCAGTACTTC	CASSPTKGQGYEQYF
.	.	TRBJ2-3	TRBV9	TGTGCCAGCAGCGTAGCAGCGTCTCAGGACACAGATACGCAGTATTTT	CASSVAASQDTDTQYF
.	.	TRBJ1-1	TRBV19	TGTGCCAGTAGTATCCCGTCAGGGGTTGCTTTCTTT	CASSIPSGVAFF
.	.	TRBJ2-1	TRBV6-5	TGTGCCAGCAGCCCCAGGGTTGGTCCTTTCGAGCAGTTCTTC	CASSPRVGPFEQFF
.	.	TRBJ2-5	TRBV5-1	TGCGCCAGCAGCTTGGGGACAGCAAGGGAGACCCAGTACTTC	CASSLGTARETQYF
.	.	TRBJ2-5	TRBV10-2	TGCGCCAGCAGTGAGGCGCTCGTGGAGACCCAGTACTTC	CASSEALVETQYF